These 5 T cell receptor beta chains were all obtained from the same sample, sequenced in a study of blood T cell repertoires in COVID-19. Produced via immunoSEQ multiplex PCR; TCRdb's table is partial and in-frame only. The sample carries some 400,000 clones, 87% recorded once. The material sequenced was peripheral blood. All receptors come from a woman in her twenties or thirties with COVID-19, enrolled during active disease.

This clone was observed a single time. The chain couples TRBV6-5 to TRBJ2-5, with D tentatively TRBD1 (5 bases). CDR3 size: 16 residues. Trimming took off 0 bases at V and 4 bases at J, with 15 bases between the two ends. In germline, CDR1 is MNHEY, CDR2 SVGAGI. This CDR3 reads CASSYSLTGRGETQYF. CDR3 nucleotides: TGTGCCAGCAGTTACTCCCTTACAGGACGAGGAGAGACCCAGTACTTC.

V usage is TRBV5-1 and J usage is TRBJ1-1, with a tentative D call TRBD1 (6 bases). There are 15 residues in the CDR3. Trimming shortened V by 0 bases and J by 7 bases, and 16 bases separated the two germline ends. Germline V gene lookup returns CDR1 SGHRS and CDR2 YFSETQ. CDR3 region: CASSLGGRFSVEAFF. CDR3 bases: TGCGCCAGCAGCTTGGGGGGGCGCTTTTCAGTTGAAGCTTTCTTT. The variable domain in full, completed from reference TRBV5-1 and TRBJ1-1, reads KAGVTQTPRYLIKTRGQQVTLSCSPISGHRSVSWYQQTPGQGLQFLFEYFSETQRNKGNFPGRFSGRQFSNSRSEMNVSTLELGDSALYLCASSLGGRFSVEAFFGQGTRLTVV.

CDR3 DNA sequence: TGTGCCAGCAGCTTAGAACCGGGCCAGGGGCAGTACTTC. Translation gives CASSLEPGQGQYF. This sequence joins TRBV7-2 and TRBJ2-7, with D possibly TRBD1 on 5 matching bases. V was cut by 1 base and J by 9 bases, with 13 bases left in between. Per germline, CDR1 SGHTA and CDR2 FQGNSA. This CDR3 region has 13 residues.

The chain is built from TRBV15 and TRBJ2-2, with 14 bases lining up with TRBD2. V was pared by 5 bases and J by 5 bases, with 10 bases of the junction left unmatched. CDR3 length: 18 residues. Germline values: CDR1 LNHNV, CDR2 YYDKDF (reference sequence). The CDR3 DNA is TGTGCCACCAGCCCCGAGCCGGGACTAGCGGGAGTAACCGGGGAGCTGTTTTTT. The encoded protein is CATSPEPGLAGVTGELFF.

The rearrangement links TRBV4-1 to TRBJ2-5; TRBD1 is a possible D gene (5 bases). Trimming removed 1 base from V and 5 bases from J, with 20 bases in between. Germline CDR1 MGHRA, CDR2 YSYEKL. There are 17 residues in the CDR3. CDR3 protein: CASSQGWVGRDEETQYF. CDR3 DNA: TGCGCCAGCAGCCAAGGTTGGGTGGGCAGGGATGAGGAGACCCAGTACTTC.